This T cell receptor (beta chain) is drawn from a study of patients and donors after allogeneic stem cell transplantation. TCRdb fed the RT-PCR reads into MiXCR, producing one record per CDR3 protein. This table has approximately 250,000 distinct CDR3 sequences, about 14% appearing once. The CDR3 runs 12 residues. Germline V gene sequence: CDR1 KGHDR, CDR2 SFDVKD. V was trimmed by 0 bases and J by 1 base, leaving 0 bases between them. The receptor was isolated from a human donor who was either an allogeneic HSCT recipient or a stem cell or donor lymphocyte infusion donor (not recorded which). It is not recorded whose cells these are; they may come from a transplant donor. The sequenced sample consisted of blood, either unsorted or a sorted T cell fraction (not recorded which). The chain recombines TRBV24-1 with TRBJ2-7; the D is unclear. The CDR3 nucleotides read TGTGCCACCAGTGATTTGTCCTACGAGCAGTACTTC. This gives the protein CATSDLSYEQYF.